This TCR beta chain came from a study of fetal regulatory T cell absence and autoimmunity. Study outcomes and limitations: Cord blood and pancreas showed broadly similar TRB gene family usage. Some top pancreas TCR clones were over 85-fold enriched versus cord blood.

Regarding this clone: No antigen is known for it.

Sequencing was at survey level. Using immunoSEQ multiplex PCR, the repertoire was profiled, and TCRdb retains in-frame clones only, with some absent. The sample has about 46,000 clones; about four fifths are singletons. The ends were cut back, 1 base at V and 2 bases at J, with 10 bases in the middle. This CDR3 is built from 15 residues. CDR1 LGHNA and CDR2 YSLEER come from the germline V gene. Sequenced sample: cord blood. The clonotype comes from a newborn boy with IPEX syndrome. The chain recombines TRBV4-3 with TRBJ2-3, with D possibly TRBD2 on 7 matching bases. CDR3 in DNA: TGCGCCAGCAGCCAAGGCGGGGGCGACACAGATACGCAGTATTTT. Residues: CASSQGGGDTDTQYF.